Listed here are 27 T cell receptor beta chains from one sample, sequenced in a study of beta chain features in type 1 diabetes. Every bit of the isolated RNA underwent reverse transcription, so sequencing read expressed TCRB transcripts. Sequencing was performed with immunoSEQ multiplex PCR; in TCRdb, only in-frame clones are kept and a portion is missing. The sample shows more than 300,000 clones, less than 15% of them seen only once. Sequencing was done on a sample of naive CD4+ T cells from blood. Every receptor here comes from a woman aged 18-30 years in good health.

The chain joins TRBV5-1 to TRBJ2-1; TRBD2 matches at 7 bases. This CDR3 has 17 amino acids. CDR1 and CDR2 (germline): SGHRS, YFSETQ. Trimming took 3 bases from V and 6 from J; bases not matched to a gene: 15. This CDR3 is CASSSHPRGGRTNEQFF. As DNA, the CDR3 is TGCGCCAGCAGCTCCCATCCCCGCGGCGGGAGAACCAATGAGCAGTTCTTC.

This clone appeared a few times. The CDR3 nucleotides are TGTGCCAGCAGCTTAATTGGCGGGAGTTACAATGAGCAGTTCTTC. Translated: CASSLIGGSYNEQFF. The chain links TRBV7-3 to TRBJ2-1, with TRBD2 matching over 7 bases. The CDR3 is 15 residues long. CDR1 is SGHTA, CDR2 FQGTGA, per germline. Trimming cost V 1 base and J 4 bases; bases outside gene matches: 4.

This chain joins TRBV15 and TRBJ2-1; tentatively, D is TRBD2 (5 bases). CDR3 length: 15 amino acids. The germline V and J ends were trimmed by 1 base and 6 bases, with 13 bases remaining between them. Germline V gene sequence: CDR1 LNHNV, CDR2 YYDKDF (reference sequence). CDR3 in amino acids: CATSRVTSGRNEQFF. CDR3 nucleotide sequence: TGTGCCACCAGCAGAGTTACAAGCGGACGCAATGAGCAGTTCTTC.

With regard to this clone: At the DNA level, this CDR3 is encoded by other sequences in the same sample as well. The CDR3 bases are TGCAGCGTGAGACAGGGTAATCAGCCCCAGCATTTT. This codes for CSVRQGNQPQHF. This chain uses TRBV29-1 with TRBJ1-5; TRBD1 aligns across 7 bases. Trimming removed 6 bases from V and 4 bases from J; junction bases left unmatched: 3. The CDR3 runs to 12 residues. Germline V lookup: CDR1 SQVTM, CDR2 ANQGSEA.

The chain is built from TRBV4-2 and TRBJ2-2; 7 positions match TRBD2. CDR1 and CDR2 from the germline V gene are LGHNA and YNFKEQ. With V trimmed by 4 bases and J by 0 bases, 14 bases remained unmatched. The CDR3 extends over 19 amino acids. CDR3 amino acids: CASSLPGGDLLPNTGELFF. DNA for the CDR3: TGTGCCAGCAGCCTTCCTGGGGGGGACCTCCTTCCGAACACCGGGGAGCTGTTTTTT.

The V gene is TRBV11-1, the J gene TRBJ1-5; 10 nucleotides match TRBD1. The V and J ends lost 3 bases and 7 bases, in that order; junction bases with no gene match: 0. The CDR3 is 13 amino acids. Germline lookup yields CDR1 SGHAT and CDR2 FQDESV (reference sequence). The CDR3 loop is CASSLDRGQPQHF. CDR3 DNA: TGTGCCAGCAGCTTGGACAGGGGGCAGCCCCAGCATTTT. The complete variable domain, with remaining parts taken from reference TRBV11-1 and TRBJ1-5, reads EAEVAQSPRYKITEKSQAVAFWCDPISGHATLYWYRQILGQGPELLVQFQDESVVDDSQLPKDRFSAERLKGVDSTLKIQPAELGDSAMYLCASSLDRGQPQHFGDGTRLSIL.

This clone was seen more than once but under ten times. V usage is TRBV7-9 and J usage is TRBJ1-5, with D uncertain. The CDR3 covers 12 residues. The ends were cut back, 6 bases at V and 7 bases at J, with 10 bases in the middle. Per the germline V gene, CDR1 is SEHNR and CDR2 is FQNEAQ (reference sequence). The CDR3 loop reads CASRRGDQPQHF. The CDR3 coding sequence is TGTGCCAGCAGGAGAGGAGACCAGCCCCAGCATTTT. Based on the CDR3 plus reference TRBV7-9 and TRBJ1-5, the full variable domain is DTGVSQNPRHKITKRGQNVTFRCDPISEHNRLYWYRQTLGQGPEFLTYFQNEAQLEKSRLLSDRFSAERPKGSFSTLEIQRTEQGDSAMYLCASRRGDQPQHFGDGTRLSIL.

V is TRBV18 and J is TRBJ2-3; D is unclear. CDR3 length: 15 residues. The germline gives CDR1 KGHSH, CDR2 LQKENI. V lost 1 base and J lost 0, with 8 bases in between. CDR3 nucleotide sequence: TGTGCCAGCTCACCACGTCCCAGAAGCACAGATACGCAGTATTTT. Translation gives CASSPRPRSTDTQYF.

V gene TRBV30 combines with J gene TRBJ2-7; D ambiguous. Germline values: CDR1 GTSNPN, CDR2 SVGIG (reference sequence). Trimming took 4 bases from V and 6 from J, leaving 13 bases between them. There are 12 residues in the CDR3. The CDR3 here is CAWNTQLFEQYF. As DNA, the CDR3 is TGTGCCTGGAACACACAATTGTTCGAGCAGTACTTC.

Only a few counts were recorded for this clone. The DNA of the CDR3 is TGTGCCAGCATAGGACTAGCGGAAGGCGTGCAGTTCTTC. This gives the protein CASIGLAEGVQFF. The chain joins TRBV5-4 to TRBJ2-1; 10 bases match TRBD2. V trimming: 6 bases; J trimming: 12 bases; junction bases outside the gene matches: 9. From germline, CDR1 is SGHNT and CDR2 YYREEE (reference sequence). This CDR3 has 13 amino acids.

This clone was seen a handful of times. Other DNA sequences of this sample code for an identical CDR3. CDR3 loop: CSVEGLMNTEAFF. The DNA of the CDR3 is TGCAGCGTTGAAGGGCTTATGAACACTGAAGCTTTCTTT. The chain employs TRBV29-1 and TRBJ1-1; no clear D. Germline V gene sequence: CDR1 SQVTM, CDR2 ANQGSEA. The CDR3 runs 13 residues. Trimming took off 1 base at V and 0 bases at J, with 6 bases between the two ends.

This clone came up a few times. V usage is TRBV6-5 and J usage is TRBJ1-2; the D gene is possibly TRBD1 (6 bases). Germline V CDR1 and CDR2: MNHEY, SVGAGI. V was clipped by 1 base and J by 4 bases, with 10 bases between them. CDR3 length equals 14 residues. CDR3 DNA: TGTGCCAGCAGTTACTACGGACAGAGCTATGGCTACACCTTC. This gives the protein CASSYYGQSYGYTF.

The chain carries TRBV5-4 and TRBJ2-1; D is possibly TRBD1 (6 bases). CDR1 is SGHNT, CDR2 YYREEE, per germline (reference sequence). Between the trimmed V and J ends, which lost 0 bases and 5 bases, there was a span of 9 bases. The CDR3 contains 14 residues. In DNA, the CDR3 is TGTGCCAGCAGCTTGGTTTACAGGGACAATGAGCAGTTCTTC. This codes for CASSLVYRDNEQFF.

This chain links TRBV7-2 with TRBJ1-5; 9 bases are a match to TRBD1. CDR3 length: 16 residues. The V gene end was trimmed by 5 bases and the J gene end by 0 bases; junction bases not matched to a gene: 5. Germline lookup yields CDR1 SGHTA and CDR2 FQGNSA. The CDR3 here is CASSPRQGGSNQPQHF. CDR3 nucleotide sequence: TGTGCCAGCAGCCCCAGACAGGGGGGTAGCAATCAGCCCCAGCATTTT.

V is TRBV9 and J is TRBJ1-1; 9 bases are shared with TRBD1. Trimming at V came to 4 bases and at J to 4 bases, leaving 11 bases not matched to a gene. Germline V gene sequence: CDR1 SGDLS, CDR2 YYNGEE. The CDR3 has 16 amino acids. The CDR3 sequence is CASSPRTGVRSTEAFF. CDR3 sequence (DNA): TGTGCCAGCAGCCCCAGGACAGGGGTGAGGAGCACTGAAGCTTTCTTT.

The CDR3 is CASSWRGGYEQYF. Written as DNA, the CDR3 is TGCGCCAGCAGCTGGCGGGGCGGATACGAGCAGTACTTC. The gene calls are TRBV5-1 and TRBJ2-7; TRBD2 might be the D (6 bases). This CDR3 spans 13 amino acids. CDR1 and CDR2 from the germline V gene are SGHRS and YFSETQ. Trimming took 3 bases from V and 4 from J, leaving 11 bases between them.

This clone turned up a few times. DNA of the CDR3: TGTGCCAGCTCACCACGCTACACAGATACGCAGTATTTT. This sequence encodes CASSPRYTDTQYF. The chain employs TRBV18 and TRBJ2-3, with unresolved D. The germline gives CDR1 KGHSH, CDR2 LQKENI. V was cut by 1 base and J by 2 bases, with 4 bases left in between. CDR3 length: 13 amino acids.

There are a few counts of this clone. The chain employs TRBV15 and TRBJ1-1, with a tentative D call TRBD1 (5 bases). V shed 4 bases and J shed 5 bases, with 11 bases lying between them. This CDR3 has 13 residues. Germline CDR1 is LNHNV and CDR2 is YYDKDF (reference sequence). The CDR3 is CATSTTRQTEAFF. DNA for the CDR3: TGTGCCACCAGCACTACACGACAGACTGAAGCTTTCTTT.

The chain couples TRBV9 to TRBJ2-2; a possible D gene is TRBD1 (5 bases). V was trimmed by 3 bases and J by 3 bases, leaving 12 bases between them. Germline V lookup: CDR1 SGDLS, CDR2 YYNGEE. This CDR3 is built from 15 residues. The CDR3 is CASSAQAAYTGELFF. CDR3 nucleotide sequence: TGTGCCAGCAGCGCACAGGCGGCCTACACCGGGGAGCTGTTTTTT. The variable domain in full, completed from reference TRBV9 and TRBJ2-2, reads DSGVTQTPKHLITATGQRVTLRCSPRSGDLSVYWYQQSLDQGLQFLIQYYNGEERAKGNILERFSAQQFPDLHSELNLSSLELGDSALYFCASSAQAAYTGELFFGEGSRLTVL.

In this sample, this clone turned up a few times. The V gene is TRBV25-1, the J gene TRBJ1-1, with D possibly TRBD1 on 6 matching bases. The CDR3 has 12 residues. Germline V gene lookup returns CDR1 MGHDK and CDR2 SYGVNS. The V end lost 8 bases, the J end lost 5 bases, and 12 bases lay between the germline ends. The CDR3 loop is CASEQGRTEAFF. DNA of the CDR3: TGTGCCAGCGAACAGGGCAGGACTGAAGCTTTCTTT.

DNA of the CDR3: TGTGCCTGCGCCGGGAGGGGGACAGGGACGTTGTATGCTTTCTTT. Its protein is CACAGRGTGTLYAFF. The J gene is TRBJ1-1, the V gene TRBV30; TRBD1 aligns across 9 bases. CDR3 length equals 15 residues. V trimming: 6 bases; J trimming: 11 bases; junction bases outside the gene matches: 19. Germline CDR1 reads GTSNPN; CDR2 reads SVGIG (reference sequence).

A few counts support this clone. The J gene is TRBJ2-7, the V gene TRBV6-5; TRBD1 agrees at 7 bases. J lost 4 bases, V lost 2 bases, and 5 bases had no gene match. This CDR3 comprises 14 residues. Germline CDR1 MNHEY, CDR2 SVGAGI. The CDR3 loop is CASSYAGQEYEQYF. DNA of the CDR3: TGTGCCAGCAGTTACGCAGGACAGGAATACGAGCAGTACTTC.

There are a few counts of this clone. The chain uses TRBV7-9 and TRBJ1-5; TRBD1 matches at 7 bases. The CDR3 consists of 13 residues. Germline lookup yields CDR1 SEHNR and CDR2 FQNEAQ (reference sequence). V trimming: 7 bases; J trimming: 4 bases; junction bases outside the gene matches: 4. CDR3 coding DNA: TGTGCCAGCACCAAGACAGGGAATCAGCCCCAGCATTTT. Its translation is CASTKTGNQPQHF. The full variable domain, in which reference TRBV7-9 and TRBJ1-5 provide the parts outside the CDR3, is DTGVSQNPRHKITKRGQNVTFRCDPISEHNRLYWYRQTLGQGPEFLTYFQNEAQLEKSRLLSDRFSAERPKGSFSTLEIQRTEQGDSAMYLCASTKTGNQPQHFGDGTRLSIL.

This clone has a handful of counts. CDR3 amino acids: CASSLWGGGTEAFF. The CDR3 DNA sequence: TGTGCCAGCAGTTTGTGGGGAGGAGGCACTGAAGCTTTCTTT. V usage is TRBV28 and J usage is TRBJ1-1; D is undetermined. Trimming pared 3 bases from V and 4 bases from J, leaving 12 bases between. This CDR3 contains 14 residues. Germline V CDR1 and CDR2: MDHEN, SYDVKM. Using reference TRBV28 and TRBJ1-1 for the parts outside the CDR3, the full variable domain is DVKVTQSSRYLVKRTGEKVFLECVQDMDHENMFWYRQDPGLGLRLIYFSYDVKMKEKGDIPEGYSVSREKKERFSLILESASTNQTSMYLCASSLWGGGTEAFFGQGTRLTVV.

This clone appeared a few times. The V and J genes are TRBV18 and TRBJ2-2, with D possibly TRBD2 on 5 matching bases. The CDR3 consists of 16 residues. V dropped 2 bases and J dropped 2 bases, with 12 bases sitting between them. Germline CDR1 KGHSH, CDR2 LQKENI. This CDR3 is CASSPSSTTNTGELFF. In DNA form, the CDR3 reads TGTGCCAGCTCACCATCATCGACTACCAACACCGGGGAGCTGTTTTTT. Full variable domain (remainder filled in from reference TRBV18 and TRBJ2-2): NAGVMQNPRHLVRRRGQEARLRCSPMKGHSHVYWYRQLPEEGLKFMVYLQKENIIDESGMPKERFSAEFPKEGPSILRIQQVVRGDSAAYFCASSPSSTTNTGELFFGEGSRLTVL.

The CDR3 region is CSVLGQGSYNEQFF. The CDR3, as DNA: TGCAGCGTCTTAGGACAGGGATCCTACAATGAGCAGTTCTTC. This chain joins TRBV29-1 and TRBJ2-1, with 8 bases that match TRBD1. The CDR3 length is 14 residues. V trimming: 6 bases; J trimming: 1 base; junction bases outside the gene matches: 5. The germline gives CDR1 SQVTM, CDR2 ANQGSEA.

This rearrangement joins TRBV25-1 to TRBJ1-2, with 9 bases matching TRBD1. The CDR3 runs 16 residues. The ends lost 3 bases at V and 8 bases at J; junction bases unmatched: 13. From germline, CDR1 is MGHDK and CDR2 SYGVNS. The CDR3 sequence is CASSDPADRGGWGYTF. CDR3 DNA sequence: TGTGCCAGCAGTGACCCCGCGGACAGGGGAGGCTGGGGCTACACCTTC.